Sequencing of this T cell receptor (beta chain) was carried out in a study of T cells in Graves' hyperthyroidism and ophthalmopathy. Amplification yielded TCR beta CDR3 regions, with RNA transcripts as the source. The study used the HTBI primer set for a first-round RT-PCR of the TCR CDR3. One entry per CDR3 protein results from TCRdb running MiXCR on the multiplex PCR reads. The table includes some 440,000 distinct CDR3 sequences, 15% to 19% detected once. The CDR3 totals 16 residues. The V gene's germline CDR1 is LGHNT and CDR2 FRNRAP. The V end lost 4 bases, the J end lost 7 bases, and 22 bases lay between the germline ends.

The clonotype was recovered from a woman younger than 35 with Graves' hyperthyroidism. Sequencing was done on a sample of blood. The chain recombines TRBV12-5 with TRBJ1-2, with D possibly matching TRBD1 (6 bases). The CDR3 loop is CASGSKGGVRRSGYTF. The CDR3 DNA sequence: TGTGCTAGTGGTTCGAAAGGGGGGGTGAGGCGCAGTGGCTACACCTTC.